Listed here is a single T cell receptor beta chain. Its recognized antigen is unknown. Base qualities are not provided; no much larger clone lies one nucleotide away. The data were obtained in a study of cytomegalovirus exposure and HLA in healthy donors (dated 2017 in TCRdb). With regard to the full study: An earlier analysis of roughly 500 of the donors reported 250 to 300 Gb of sequence data and around 120 million unique TCR beta sequences from about 200 million T cells. To predict cytomegalovirus infection status, the study brought together high-throughput TCR immunosequencing, statistical association of individual TCRs with disease status, and machine learning. On average, roughly 250,000 unique TCR beta nucleotide sequences were sequenced per donor among a few hundred genotyped donors of the cohort, with 15% to 20% of those sequences being non-productive. Both class I and class II loci were covered by HLA typing, at four-digit resolution. An early release that covered approximately 600 HLA-typed donors contained around 300 gigabases of sequencing data and tens of millions of unique TCR sequences. An earlier analysis of 587 of the donors applied high-throughput TCR beta sequencing to assess whether each TCR beta V gene segment acted as functional or pseudogenic. Along with the approximately 700-subject first cohort, a separate validation cohort of about 110 different subjects was used. A later genetic analysis used genome-wide SNP genotypes for 398 of the 666 donors, treating that subset as a discovery cohort. Every discovery cohort repertoire had been produced on one sequencing platform. Donor age, sex, ethnicity and CMV serostatus were compiled alongside the repertoire data. In a later analysis, previously published TCR beta repertoires from more than 500 donors were re-analyzed and high-resolution HLA genotyping was added so that TCR occurrence patterns could be studied. Several DR-DQ haplotypes were treated as single units for association and clustering because of strong linkage in the cohort. The study was designed to test whether signatures of past pathogen exposure could be identified by cataloging public T cell receptors. The study used immunosequencing to profile the T cell repertoires of approximately 640 subjects and linked those repertoires to cytomegalovirus serostatus. The later analysis used no new phenotypic data to find candidate immune exposures, relying instead on TCR beta sequences and their occurrence across donors. The number of typed donors differed by locus: about 620-640 for A, B, C, DRB1 and DQB1; some 500 for DQA1; approximately 600 for DPA1; and some 450 for DPB1. Of the roughly 400 genotyped donors, 65% to 90% fell in the genetic ancestry cluster associated with self-reported Caucasian donors.

Per the germline V gene, SGHDT is the CDR1 and YYEEEE is the CDR2. From V the trimming removes 0 bases and from J it removes 2 bases, while the gene matches leave 1 base of the junction unaccounted for. The CDR3 goes from the cysteine to the phenylalanine over 14 residues. Only CDR3 DNA is held: 42 bases, read in frame from base 1. Library preparation employed the immunoSEQ multiplex PCR assay. For the multiplex PCR, a mixture combining 60 forward primers for TCR Vbeta segments and 13 reverse primers for TCR Jbeta segments was used. Amplification of the CDR3 region of rearranged TCR beta genes was performed with a multiplex PCR assay on genomic DNA. The amplified TCR beta libraries were sequenced on the Illumina HiSeq System as 87-base-pair reads. Per the authors' processing: A later analysis counted about 76 million unique TCR beta chains across the 666 repertoires, and about 10 million of these chains were shared by at least two donors. To remove PCR and sequencing errors, raw reads were error-corrected and collapsed into unique sequences using a nearest-neighbor algorithm that merged closely related sequences. V, D and J gene segments were assigned by aligning CDR3 sequences to IMGT reference sequences. For a sequence to be retained, a match of at least six nucleotides to both a V gene segment and a J gene segment was required. Rearrangements were classified as productive when the CDR3 lacked stop codons and remained in frame with V and J, and all other rearrangements were classified as non-productive. CDR3 was defined by IMGT convention, running from the second conserved V-encoded cysteine to the conserved J-encoded phenylalanine. In an earlier analysis of more than 550 of the donors, sequences lacking an unambiguous match to a single V gene segment were excluded. An earlier analysis of 450 to 650 of the donors called V segments functional above 56.7% productive rearrangements and segregating when the between-donor standard deviation exceeded 5%. A statistical classification framework was developed to diagnose cytomegalovirus status using the catalog of TCR beta chain sequences. In a later analysis, TCR nucleotide sequences were compared against IMGT/GENE-DB human TR gene sequences so that V and J genes could be assigned. The TCRdist pipeline was used in a later analysis to assign CDR3 sequences and most-parsimonious VDJ recombination scenarios. In a later analysis, each TCR beta chain was defined by its CDR3 amino acid sequence together with its V-gene family, and reads without a unique V-gene family were excluded. A later analysis removed several hundred highly shared, low-generation-probability nucleotide sequences to deal with suspected cross-contamination and a sequencing artifact. For each public chain, a later analysis derived a clonal expansion index from normalized ranks of inferred template counts within each repertoire. In a later analysis, generation probabilities were computed with a VDJ recombination model fitted to out-of-frame rearrangements, and the resulting probabilities were checked against IGoR. Hypergeometric tests were used in a later analysis to score TCR-TCR, TCR-HLA and TCR-CMV co-occurrence, with a repertoire-size bias correction applied to the TCR pairs. To estimate false discovery rates, a later analysis permuted the HLA or CMV assignments 20 times. In a later analysis, co-occurring TCRs were grouped using DBSCAN, and TCRdist sequence similarity was added for clustering within HLA-allele-positive subsets. Co-occurrence clustering excluded repertoires with fewer than 30,000 or more than 120,000 public chains, plus five with anomalous nucleotide sharing. Imported from immuneACCESS, the table was reduced by TCRdb to in-frame sequences with V and J called. These copies leave out some clones; in studies compared against another copy, an unresolved V gene accounts for under half, and the cause of the remainder is not known. V, J and clone size were drawn from that table, and D and trimming were deduced from the DNA. The sample records fewer than 110,000 clones, around three quarters of which are singletons. In total, the top ten clones hold approximately 4.5% of the sample.

In total, about 650 healthy bone marrow donors made up the cohort. At the time of sampling, every cohort member was nominally healthy, though immune exposures that went unrecorded were likely present. The donor tested CMV seronegative, placing the donor among the 350 or so seronegative members of the cohort. Every donor gave a peripheral blood sample, and the peripheral blood mononuclear cells from that sample were used for TCR beta sequencing. Genomic DNA extraction from the blood cell samples was performed with the Qiagen DNeasy Blood Extraction Kit. Overall study results and their limits: The sequencing pipeline was judged likely to have produced a cluster of highly shared sequence variants as a technical artifact. Because the 87-base-pair reads could not distinguish some IMGT-functional V segments, including TRBV6-2 and TRBV6-3, those segments were excluded. In a later genetic analysis, fewer N-insertions in productive TCRs were reported among donors in an Asian-associated ancestry cluster than the roughly 640-donor mean. The study gave a list of roughly 150 TCR beta chains associated with cytomegalovirus. A later analysis found that HLA-associated TCR beta chains were more clonally expanded and had lower generation probabilities than equally common non-associated chains. Broadly in line with IMGT annotations, most TCR beta V segments showed up in productive rearrangements about 87% or about 30% of the time in an earlier analysis of approximately 600 of the donors. A later analysis associated about 18,000 TCR beta sequences with specific HLA alleles at a false discovery rate of 0.05. Most TCR sequences were seen in very few donors, while some public TCRs were found in many individuals. Because counts were too low, some 16 rarely observed V segments, including chromosome 9 orphons, were excluded from the earlier analysis of roughly 580 of the donors. V-gene and J-gene trimming of TCR beta chains was associated with a missense DCLRE1C variant in a later genetic analysis, and the association was replicated in an independent cohort. Roughly uniform sequencing depth across donors was assumed in presence/absence analyses, although this assumption may not hold. Cytomegalovirus status was reported to be diagnosed by the classifier with high specificity and sensitivity in both the original and validation cohorts. According to a later analysis, TCR association rates differed among HLA loci, with DRB1 alleles showing the most associated TCRs and HLA-C alleles showing the fewest. The authors suggested that the approach could potentially be generalized to other disease states and immunological phenotypes. In a later analysis, several top co-occurrence clusters were reported to appear linked to parvovirus B19, influenza, CMV and Epstein-Barr virus. This cohort had only TCR beta chains sequenced, and the lack of alpha or paired-chain data limited which features could be detected. Strong co-occurrence of HLA alleles, especially DR and DQ, made assigning TCR associations to individual alleles difficult. A later analysis found that most CMV-associated TCR beta chains appeared HLA-restricted, with HLA associations seemingly driven largely by CMV exposure. A few of the identified cytomegalovirus-associated TCR beta chains were confirmed in vitro to be specific for cytomegalovirus antigens. A further reported finding was that TCR beta sequences accurately predicted the HLA-A and HLA-B alleles for most subjects in the first cohort. Immune exposure information for the cohort was limited to CMV serostatus. Because some donors lacked HLA typing at each locus, the association tests relied only on the typed subset. Linkage disequilibrium might explain the correlated functional status among segregating V segments, but an unknown experimental factor could not be ruled out.

The sequence was obtained from a male donor in good health and CMV-seronegative. This sequence uses TRBV5-6 and TRBJ1-2; 7 of the junction bases match TRBD1. Sequencing was carried out using PBMCs. The CDR3 protein sequence reads: CASSLGQGNYGYTF. The nucleotides are TGTGCCAGCAGCTTGGGACAGGGAAACTATGGCTACACCTTC.